This T cell receptor beta chain is drawn from a study of CD8+CD57+ T cells in acquired aplastic anemia. On the study more broadly: Sorted CD4+ and CD8+ cells gave an average of around 3.3 ug of DNA.

The CDR3 consists of 15 residues. V shed 6 bases, J shed 5 bases, and the junction held 12 bases outside the gene matches. CDR1 is SGHRS and CDR2 is YFSETQ in the germline V gene. The study's findings and limits: For CD8+ Simpson's diversity, patients and controls showed no significant difference. A set of approximately 30 CD8+ CDR3 sequences was shared between patients and controls, and these sequences appeared highly expressed in patients.

Concerning this clonotype: Its antigen is unidentified.

CD8+CD57+ cell expansion had been shown by flow cytometry in patients chosen for sequencing. Investigators profiled TCR beta VDJ and CDR3 from genomic DNA template. TCRdb itself ran the reads through MiXCR, one entry per CDR3 protein. The table records about 180,000 distinct CDR3 sequences, less than 65% of them present only once. The receptor comes from a human donor with aplastic anemia. Sequencing was performed on sorted CD4+, CD8+, or CD8+CD57+ T cells (not recorded which) from PBMCs. The chain is built from TRBV5-1 and TRBJ2-5, with 8 bases matching TRBD1. The CDR3 DNA is TGCGCCAGCACTCCAGGGGGCCCCTCGAGGGAGACCCAGTACTTC. It yields the protein CASTPGGPSRETQYF.